This T cell receptor (beta chain) is from a study of tumor-infiltrating lymphocytes in primary liver carcinoma. This clonotype has a handful of counts. The template, around 540 ng total RNA, yielded TCR beta cDNA made with a constant-region primer. Construction of TCR beta libraries relied on three successive nested multiplex PCR rounds employing slightly modified ARM-PCR. TCRdb re-analysed the multiplex PCR reads in MiXCR, keeping a single row per CDR3 protein. The data contain approximately 330,000 distinct CDR3 sequences, 65% of them singletons. Blood RNA was derived from unsorted whole blood, and germline DNA was extracted too. Specimen: peripheral blood. The clonotype was recovered from a man aged 35 to 55 with primary liver carcinoma and hepatitis B virus infection.

This CDR3 is CASSSGQGARAFF. CDR3 coding DNA: TGTGCCAGCAGCTCGGGACAGGGGGCCCGCGCTTTCTTT. The V and J genes are TRBV5-6 and TRBJ1-1; 12 bases line up with TRBD1. Looked up from germline, CDR1 is SGHDT and CDR2 is YYEEEE. CDR3 size: 13 residues. V shed 3 bases, J shed 11 bases, and the junction held 5 bases outside the gene matches.